The rows below give T cell receptor beta chains drawn from one sample of a study of blood T cell repertoires in COVID-19. Measured with immunoSEQ multiplex PCR; TCRdb has only the in-frame clones, and not every one. Here the sample spans around 76,000 clones, about 89% being singletons. Sequencing input: peripheral blood. The receptor source for this set is a man between 60 and 75 years old with acute or convalescent COVID-19. Each CDR3 is given with its conserved first and last residue. A D gene is named only where the DNA matches it firmly. Not every row has a clone size; where given, it reads once, few, many or a size class.

size	J	D	V	CDR3	DNA
.	TRBJ2-5	TRBD2	TRBV11-3	CASSRGLAGQETQYF	TGTGCCAGCAGCCGGGGACTAGCGGGACAAGAGACCCAGTACTTC
.	TRBJ2-3	.	TRBV20-1	CSARQGDTQYF	TGCAGTGCTAGACAGGGTGATACGCAGTATTTT
.	TRBJ2-1	.	TRBV7-3	CASSLKRDEQFF	TGTGCCAGCAGCTTAAAGAGAGATGAGCAGTTCTTC
.	TRBJ1-1	.	TRBV29-1	CSAKNTEAFF	TGCAGCGCCAAGAACACTGAAGCTTTCTTT
.	TRBJ2-7	.	TRBV11-1	CASSREQGPYEQYF	TGTGCCAGCAGCAGGGAACAGGGACCCTACGAGCAGTACTTC
.	TRBJ2-5	TRBD1	TRBV7-8	CASSFIIDQGDQETQYF	TGTGCCAGCAGCTTTATAATCGACCAGGGGGATCAAGAGACCCAGTACTTC
.	TRBJ1-3	TRBD1	TRBV6-5	CASSYLQGAGNTIYF	TGTGCCAGCAGTTATCTTCAGGGGGCAGGAAACACCATATATTTT
once	TRBJ1-5	.	TRBV7-9	CASSLSSGTPFSNQPQHF	TGTGCCAGCAGCTTAAGTTCCGGGACACCGTTTAGCAATCAGCCCCAGCATTTT
.	TRBJ2-7	.	TRBV9	CASSGQSPEQYF	TGTGCCAGCAGCGGACAGTCGCCCGAGCAGTACTTC
.	TRBJ1-5	.	TRBV29-1	CSVRTQESNQPQHF	TGCAGCGTTCGAACACAGGAAAGCAATCAGCCCCAGCATTTT
.	TRBJ1-2	.	TRBV28	CASTAGGRGRYGYTF	TGTGCCAGCACCGCGGGGGGTCGAGGGAGATATGGCTACACCTTC
.	TRBJ2-1	TRBD2	TRBV9	CASSMYPSGSSYNEQFF	TGTGCCAGCAGCATGTACCCTAGCGGGAGCTCCTACAATGAGCAGTTCTTC
.	TRBJ2-5	.	TRBV19	CASSMFLAGYQETQYF	TGTGCCAGTAGTATGTTCTTGGCAGGCTATCAAGAGACCCAGTACTTC
.	TRBJ2-2	.	TRBV7-3	CASSLSSSANTGELFF	TGTGCCAGCAGCTTAAGTTCCTCGGCGAACACCGGGGAGCTGTTTTTT
.	TRBJ2-1	TRBD2	TRBV5-1	CASSLAVLAGNNEQFF	TGCGCCAGCAGCTTGGCAGTACTAGCGGGGAACAATGAGCAGTTCTTC
.	TRBJ2-1	.	TRBV25-1	CASSGPPWNEQFF	TGTGCCAGCAGTGGGCCCCCGTGGAATGAGCAGTTCTTC
.	TRBJ2-7	TRBD1	TRBV6-5	CASRGDSEQYF	TGTGCCAGCAGGGGGGACAGCGAGCAGTACTTC
.	TRBJ1-1	TRBD1	TRBV14	CASSQTGWNEAFF	TGTGCCAGCAGCCAGACAGGGTGGAATGAAGCTTTCTTT
.	TRBJ1-6	.	TRBV27	CASSQGSSYNSPLHF	TGTGCCAGCAGTCAAGGGAGCTCCTATAATTCACCCCTCCACTTT
once	TRBJ2-1	TRBD2	TRBV6-5	CAGGGAIEQFF	TGTGCCGGCGGGGGGGCGATTGAGCAGTTCTTC
.	TRBJ1-3	.	TRBV4-1	CASSRAQGNANTIYF	TGCGCCAGCAGCCGCGCACAGGGTAACGCAAACACCATATATTTT
.	TRBJ2-3	TRBD2	TRBV10-3	CAISGGSSDTQYF	TGTGCCATCTCGGGCGGGAGTTCTGATACGCAGTATTTT
.	TRBJ2-4	TRBD2	TRBV4-2	CASSPGVAGEVAKNIQYF	TGTGCCAGCAGCCCCGGGGTAGCGGGAGAGGTGGCCAAAAACATTCAGTACTTC
.	TRBJ2-2	TRBD2	TRBV7-7	CASSPGTSGRAPNTGELFF	TGTGCCAGCAGCCCGGGGACTAGCGGGAGGGCCCCGAACACCGGGGAGCTGTTTTTT
.	TRBJ2-2	.	TRBV5-1	CASSTGTGTGELFF	TGCGCCAGCAGTACGGGGACTGGCACCGGGGAGCTGTTTTTT
.	TRBJ2-5	TRBD1	TRBV29-1	CSADGQGAQETQYF	TGCAGCGCCGATGGACAGGGGGCACAAGAGACCCAGTACTTC
.	TRBJ1-2	TRBD1	TRBV28	CASRLGTGDGYTF	TGTGCCAGCAGGTTAGGGACAGGAGACGGCTACACCTTC
few	TRBJ1-3	TRBD1	TRBV7-9	CASSPTGAGNTIYF	TGTGCCAGCAGCCCGACAGGGGCGGGAAACACCATATATTTT
once	TRBJ2-5	TRBD1	TRBV5-6	CASSFTGQVAFGETQYF	TGTGCCAGCAGCTTCACGGGACAGGTAGCTTTTGGGGAGACCCAGTACTTC
few	TRBJ1-2	TRBD1	TRBV2	CASSIRTGEDYGYTF	TGTGCCAGCAGTATTCGGACAGGGGAGGACTATGGCTACACCTTC
.	TRBJ2-6	.	TRBV19	CASSPVVSGANVLTF	TGTGCCAGTAGTCCGGTCGTGTCTGGGGCCAACGTCCTGACTTTC
.	TRBJ1-2	.	TRBV28	CASSLPQGRTYGYTF	TGTGCCAGCAGTTTACCCCAGGGCAGAACCTATGGCTACACCTTC
.	TRBJ2-3	.	TRBV6-5	CASSYVGTAGGTQYF	TGTGCCAGCAGTTACGTCGGGACGGCCGGGGGTACGCAGTATTTT
.	TRBJ2-5	.	TRBV30	CAWRGTGETQYF	TGTGCCTGGAGAGGTACCGGGGAGACCCAGTACTTC
once	TRBJ2-7	.	TRBV6-6	CASSYSYYEQYF	TGTGCCAGCAGTTACTCGTACTACGAGCAGTACTTC
.	TRBJ2-7	TRBD2	TRBV29-1	CSVEDAWTSGNEQYF	TGCAGCGTTGAAGATGCGTGGACTAGCGGGAACGAGCAGTACTTC
.	TRBJ2-1	.	TRBV7-3	CASSLMPASVNEQFF	TGTGCCAGCAGCTTAATGCCGGCTAGCGTCAATGAGCAGTTCTTC
.	TRBJ2-3	.	TRBV5-1	CASSLRQGTDTQYF	TGCGCCAGCAGCTTAAGACAGGGCACAGATACGCAGTATTTT
.	TRBJ1-1	.	TRBV5-4	CASNSRGSSAFEAFF	TGTGCCAGCAACTCACGGGGGAGTTCTGCCTTCGAAGCTTTCTTT
.	TRBJ2-5	.	TRBV7-9	CASSLEGIQETQYF	TGTGCCAGCAGCTTAGAGGGGATCCAAGAGACCCAGTACTTC
.	TRBJ1-4	TRBD1	TRBV18	CASSPIKGGGVEKLFF	TGTGCCAGCTCACCCATTAAAGGAGGGGGCGTTGAAAAACTGTTTTTT
.	TRBJ2-1	TRBD2	TRBV27	CASSLRYPTSGGRNEQFF	TGTGCCAGCAGTTTGAGATATCCGACTAGCGGGGGGCGGAATGAGCAGTTCTTC
.	TRBJ1-1	.	TRBV19	CASSISGLVNTEAFF	TGTGCCAGTAGTATCTCAGGGTTGGTGAACACTGAAGCTTTCTTT
once	TRBJ1-2	TRBD1	TRBV18	CASSPGTGVVYGYTF	TGTGCCAGCTCACCCGGGACAGGGGTTGTCTATGGCTACACCTTC
once	TRBJ2-7	TRBD2	TRBV10-3	CATTGTSGGEQYF	TGTGCCACAACCGGGACTAGCGGGGGCGAGCAGTACTTC
.	TRBJ1-4	TRBD1	TRBV9	CASSQGGFNEKLFF	TGTGCCAGCAGCCAGGGGGGATTTAATGAAAAACTGTTTTTT
.	TRBJ1-2	.	TRBV27	CASGRGSHGYTF	TGTGCCAGTGGTAGAGGCAGTCATGGCTACACCTTC
.	TRBJ2-3	TRBD2	TRBV5-1	CASSLIWTSGIRDTQYF	TGCGCCAGCAGCTTAATATGGACTAGCGGAATAAGAGATACGCAGTATTTT
.	TRBJ2-2	TRBD2	TRBV9	CASSVGLAGATGELFF	TGTGCCAGCAGCGTAGGATTAGCGGGGGCCACCGGGGAGCTGTTTTTT
.	TRBJ1-1	.	TRBV6-5	CASRKNRETEAFF	TGTGCCAGCAGGAAAAACAGGGAAACTGAAGCTTTCTTT
.	TRBJ2-7	TRBD1	TRBV5-1	CASSLRGAGTGSNLHEQYF	TGCGCCAGCAGCTTGAGGGGGGCGGGGACAGGGTCTAATCTCCACGAGCAGTACTTC
.	TRBJ2-2	.	TRBV5-5	CASSWGTSSGELFF	TGTGCCAGCAGCTGGGGGACATCTTCCGGGGAGCTGTTTTTT
once	TRBJ2-7	.	TRBV19	CASFGELGHYEQYF	TGTGCCAGTTTCGGGGAACTAGGCCACTACGAGCAGTACTTC
.	TRBJ1-5	.	TRBV28	CASSLGGRINQPQHF	TGTGCCAGCAGCCTTGGGGGGAGGATCAATCAGCCCCAGCATTTT